The 31 T cell receptor beta chains below all came from one sample that was sequenced in a study of identical twins. TCRdb called the 5' RACE reads again in MiXCR, with one record for every CDR3 protein. The sample has some 790,000 distinct CDR3 sequences, 15% to 20% seen once. These data also featured in a second study, about T cells expressing NK-cell markers.

The sample taken for sequencing was PBMCs. All receptors derive from a woman under 30 in good health.

Ten or more counts support this clonotype. This chain links TRBV7-2 with TRBJ2-5; no clear D. The ends were cut back, 0 bases at V and 1 base at J, with 9 bases in the middle. The CDR3 extends over 15 amino acids. From germline, CDR1 is SGHTA and CDR2 FQGNSA. The CDR3 loop is CASSLAHAAQETQYF. For the CDR3, the DNA is TGTGCCAGCAGCTTAGCGCATGCAGCCCAAGAGACCCAGTACTTC.

This clonotype was detected only a few times. The CDR3 nucleotides are TGTGCCAGCGCGTGGCAGGGCCCCACAGATACGCAGTATTTT. This gives the protein CASAWQGPTDTQYF. The chain uses TRBV7-3 and TRBJ2-3, with D perhaps matching TRBD1 (5 bases). CDR1 and CDR2 from the germline V gene are SGHTA and FQGTGA. V was pared by 8 bases and J by 2 bases, with 14 bases between. This CDR3 region has 14 residues.

This clonotype has more than one count but fewer than ten. The chain combines TRBV24-1 with TRBJ2-3; TRBD2 aligns across 11 bases. Per germline, CDR1 KGHDR and CDR2 SFDVKD. The CDR3 length is 15 residues. With 7 bases clipped from V and 3 bases from J, the junction kept 5 bases outside the gene matches. The CDR3 bases are TGTGCCACCAGCCCGGGACTAGCGGCAACAGATACGCAGTATTTT. Translation: CATSPGLAATDTQYF.

This clonotype occurred a few times. The chain is built from TRBV7-9 and TRBJ2-5; no definite D call. V was shortened by 10 bases and J by 1 base, with 13 bases between the two germline ends. Germline assignment: CDR1 SEHNR and CDR2 FQNEAQ (reference sequence). The CDR3 is made up of 13 amino acids. The CDR3 DNA sequence: TGTGCCACCCGATTCGTGGCCCAAGAGACCCAGTACTTC. Protein: CATRFVAQETQYF.

The V call is TRBV4-1, the J call TRBJ2-3; D not resolved. The germline CDR1 and CDR2 sequences are MGHRA and YSYEKL. V lost 4 bases to trimming and J lost 0 bases, with 5 bases between them. The CDR3 totals 13 residues. The CDR3 reads CASSRSSTDTQYF. In nucleotides, the CDR3 is TGCGCCAGCAGCCGGAGTAGCACAGATACGCAGTATTTT.

This clonotype appeared a few times. The chain carries TRBV29-1 and TRBJ1-4; 9 nucleotides align to TRBD1. Germline CDR1 reads SQVTM; CDR2 reads ANQGSEA. V was clipped by 6 bases and J by 13 bases; unmatched bases: 12. The CDR3 has 13 amino acids. In nucleotides, the CDR3 is TGCAGCGTGACCGGACAGGGGTCAAAGATACTGTTTTTT. This sequence encodes CSVTGQGSKILFF.

This clonotype was observed a handful of times. No conserved phenylalanine or tryptophan is present at the end of the CDR3, so a read error is the likely explanation. No DNA is shown, since the ends of the CDR3 on it are uncertain; the CDR3 is the one TCRdb lists. V usage is TRBV6-1 and J usage is TRBJ2-5; the table calls TRBD2, which could not be checked here. Germline CDR1 MNHNS, CDR2 SASEGT. A total of 14 residues make up the CDR3, ends included. The CDR3: CASSKRIGGGELSL.

In this sample, this clonotype turned up a few times. The chain couples TRBV7-2 to TRBJ2-2, with a tentative D call TRBD1 (5 bases). Trimming took 2 bases from V and 7 from J, leaving 8 bases between them. The CDR3 spans 13 residues. Germline-derived CDR1 and CDR2 are SGHTA and FQGNSA. CDR3 bases: TGTGCCAGCAGCTTATTAGGGGACGGGGAGCTGTTTTTT. Encoded protein: CASSLLGDGELFF.

V is TRBV7-7 and J is TRBJ2-2; 11 nucleotides match TRBD2. The CDR3 sequence is 17 residues long. Trimming cost V 4 bases and J 5 bases; bases outside gene matches: 9. CDR1 and CDR2 (germline): SSHAT, FNYEAQ (reference sequence). The CDR3 reads CASSSGLAGGGTGELFF. The CDR3 region has the DNA TGTGCCAGCAGCTCCGGGCTAGCGGGAGGAGGGACCGGGGAGCTGTTTTTT. Together with reference TRBV7-7 and TRBJ2-2, the CDR3 gives the full variable domain: GAGVSQSPRYKVTKRGQDVTLRCDPISSHATLYWYQQALGQGPEFLTYFNYEAQPDKSGLPSDRFSAERPEGSISTLTIQRTEQRDSAMYRCASSSGLAGGGTGELFFGEGSRLTVL.

J is TRBJ1-2 and V is TRBV20-1, with 7 bases fitting TRBD1. There are 13 residues in the CDR3. The germline gives CDR1 DFQATT, CDR2 SNEGSKA (reference sequence). V was pared by 5 bases and J by 8 bases, with 11 bases of the junction left unmatched. In DNA form, the CDR3 reads TGCAGTGCTTGGAACCACAGGGGTGACGGCTACACCTTC. It encodes CSAWNHRGDGYTF.

In its sample, this clonotype was seen a few times. The V call is TRBV5-1, the J call TRBJ2-1; 9 bases match TRBD1. Germline V gene lookup returns CDR1 SGHRS and CDR2 YFSETQ. V lost 4 bases and J lost 1; bases outside the gene matches: 15. The CDR3 spans 19 residues. In nucleotides, the CDR3 is TGCGCCAGCAGCCGGACCGTCTTTCTACAGGGGGCATCCTACAATGAGCAGTTCTTC. It encodes CASSRTVFLQGASYNEQFF. Full variable domain (missing parts from reference TRBV5-1 and TRBJ2-1): KAGVTQTPRYLIKTRGQQVTLSCSPISGHRSVSWYQQTPGQGLQFLFEYFSETQRNKGNFPGRFSGRQFSNSRSEMNVSTLELGDSALYLCASSRTVFLQGASYNEQFFGPGTRLTVL.

This clonotype was seen a handful of times. The rearrangement joins TRBV12-3 or TRBV12-4 to TRBJ2-7; 10 bases fit TRBD2. The CDR3 is 15 residues long. V lost 6 bases and J lost 2; bases outside the gene matches: 7. CDR3 in DNA: TGTGCCAGCAGCCGTGCCGGGACTAGCGCCTACGAGCAGTACTTC. This gives the protein CASSRAGTSAYEQYF.

This chain joins TRBV6-5 and TRBJ2-1, with 10 bases that match TRBD2. Germline V gene lookup returns CDR1 MNHEY and CDR2 SVGAGI. V trimming: 2 bases; J trimming: 2 bases; junction bases outside the gene matches: 3. This CDR3 contains 16 residues. The CDR3 DNA reads as TGTGCCAGCAGTTACGAAGCGGGAGGGACCTACAATGAGCAGTTCTTC. Translating it yields CASSYEAGGTYNEQFF.

The V call is TRBV27, the J call TRBJ2-7; 7 bases map to TRBD2. CDR3 size: 16 residues. J gave up 7 bases and V 3 bases, and 15 bases lay outside the gene matches. Germline CDR1 reads MNHEY; CDR2 reads SMNVEV (reference sequence). The CDR3 here is CASSFLAGVDRTEQYF. DNA for the CDR3: TGTGCCAGCAGTTTCCTGGCGGGAGTTGATAGGACGGAGCAGTACTTC.

The rearrangement joins TRBV29-1 to TRBJ2-7, with unresolved D. This CDR3 comprises 12 residues. Germline CDR1 reads SQVTM; CDR2 reads ANQGSEA. V was trimmed by 4 bases and J by 1 base, leaving 8 bases between them. The CDR3 DNA follows: TGCAGCGTTGGCGTAGTTTCCTACGAGCAGTACTTC. Amino acids: CSVGVVSYEQYF.

The chain employs TRBV5-1 and TRBJ2-2; possible D gene TRBD2, 5 bases. The CDR3 covers 14 residues. The V and J ends lost 4 bases and 3 bases respectively, with 10 bases between them. The germline gives CDR1 SGHRS, CDR2 YFSETQ. The CDR3 sequence is CASSGREHTGELFF. The CDR3 bases are TGCGCCAGCAGCGGCCGGGAACACACCGGGGAGCTGTTTTTT. Full variable domain (missing parts from reference TRBV5-1 and TRBJ2-2): KAGVTQTPRYLIKTRGQQVTLSCSPISGHRSVSWYQQTPGQGLQFLFEYFSETQRNKGNFPGRFSGRQFSNSRSEMNVSTLELGDSALYLCASSGREHTGELFFGEGSRLTVL.

Only a few counts were recorded for this clonotype. V and J are TRBV20-1 and TRBJ1-5; D is possibly TRBD1 (5 bases). CDR3 size: 12 residues. Germline-derived CDR1 and CDR2 are DFQATT and SNEGSKA (reference sequence). The V gene lost 2 bases and the J gene lost 10 bases, with 12 bases spanning the gap. This chain's CDR3 is CSARTGLGPQHF. CDR3 sequence (DNA): TGCAGTGCTAGAACAGGTTTAGGACCCCAGCATTTT.

This clonotype was detected only a few times. At one of its ends the junction is not consistent with the germline gene, which may arise from a read error. CDR3 sequence reads: CASSPRLAPTYNEQFF. CDR3 DNA: TGTGCTAGCAGCCCAAGACTAGCTCCAACCTACAATGAGCAGTTCTTC. This chain joins TRBV7-7 and TRBJ2-1; the match to TRBD2 covers 7 bases. This CDR3 comprises 16 residues. The germline gives CDR1 SSHAT, CDR2 FNYEAQ (reference sequence).

This chain joins TRBV5-1 and TRBJ2-7; the D is unclear. V was cut by 0 bases and J by 3 bases, with 10 bases left in between. Germline assignment: CDR1 SGHRS and CDR2 YFSETQ. The CDR3 length is 14 residues. The CDR3, as DNA: TGCGCCAGCAGCTTGGCCGGGCTAGACTACGAGCAGTACTTC. Protein sequence: CASSLAGLDYEQYF.

V usage is TRBV7-8 and J usage is TRBJ2-3, with D tentatively TRBD1 (5 bases). This CDR3 is built from 12 residues. Trimming left V 7 bases short and J 5 bases short, with 10 bases between. Germline V lookup: CDR1 SGHVS, CDR2 FQNEAQ. The CDR3 loop is CASTTGRDTQYF. The CDR3 DNA is TGTGCCAGCACCACAGGTAGAGATACGCAGTATTTT.

In this sample, this clonotype turned up a few times. The chain combines TRBV10-3 with TRBJ1-1; TRBD1 aligns across 8 bases. The ends lost 8 bases at V and 5 bases at J; junction bases unmatched: 4. The CDR3 loop spans 12 amino acids. Germline values: CDR1 ENHRY, CDR2 SYGVKD. CDR3 sequence: CAIGWTGTEAFF. CDR3 DNA: TGTGCCATCGGATGGACAGGGACTGAAGCTTTCTTT.

The sample holds a few counts of this clonotype. The chain employs TRBV10-3 and TRBJ2-1; D gene ambiguous. Germline V lookup: CDR1 ENHRY, CDR2 SYGVKD. Trimming took 7 bases from V and 10 from J, leaving 20 bases between them. This CDR3 has 14 amino acids. This CDR3 is CAIKAATGTLEQFF. The CDR3 DNA reads as TGTGCCATCAAGGCAGCTACGGGCACTCTAGAGCAGTTCTTC.

This clonotype was seen more than once but under ten times. The chain carries TRBV9 and TRBJ1-2; TRBD1 matches 7 bases. J lost 6 bases, V lost 1 base, and 9 bases had no gene match. Germline CDR1 and CDR2: SGDLS and YYNGEE. The CDR3 is 15 residues long. The CDR3 DNA reads as TGTGCCAGCAGCGTATTGGGAGGGGGCGAAGATGGCTACACCTTC. Translated: CASSVLGGGEDGYTF.

This clonotype appeared a few times. The V gene is TRBV29-1, the J gene TRBJ1-2; 7 nucleotides agree with TRBD1. This CDR3 has 14 residues. Germline V gives CDR1 SQVTM, CDR2 ANQGSEA. J was trimmed by 7 bases and V by 8 bases; bases with no gene match: 16. Here the CDR3 reads CSIWTGTGAIGYTF. The CDR3 nucleotides read TGCAGCATTTGGACAGGCACTGGGGCCATTGGCTACACCTTC.

There are many counts of this clonotype. The chain couples TRBV11-2 to TRBJ1-1; D is possibly TRBD1 (6 bases). V was cut by 3 bases and J by 7 bases, with 15 bases left in between. This CDR3 has 14 amino acids. The germline V gene encodes CDR1 SGHAT and CDR2 FQNNGV. The CDR3 DNA sequence: TGTGCCAGCAGCTTGCGGTCAGGGGCCCTTGAAGCTTTCTTT. This sequence encodes CASSLRSGALEAFF. Filled out from reference TRBV11-2 and TRBJ1-1, the complete variable domain reads EAGVAQSPRYKIIEKRQSVAFWCNPISGHATLYWYQQILGQGPKLLIQFQNNGVVDDSQLPKDRFSAERLKGVDSTLKIQPAKLEDSAVYLCASSLRSGALEAFFGQGTRLTVV.

The chain joins TRBV3-1 to TRBJ2-1; D is undetermined. Trimming stripped 0 bases from V and 12 bases from J, with 15 bases between. CDR1 is LGHDT, CDR2 YNNKEL, per germline (reference sequence). This CDR3 has 14 amino acids. CDR3 DNA sequence: TGTGCCAGCAGCCAAGATTCAGGCCTCTCGGGGCAGTTCTTC. Translating it yields CASSQDSGLSGQFF.

The chain is built from TRBV29-1 and TRBJ2-1; D unresolved. V lost 7 bases to trimming and J lost 5 bases, with 12 bases between them. Germline V gives CDR1 SQVTM, CDR2 ANQGSEA. This CDR3 has 12 amino acids. In DNA, the CDR3 is TGCAGCGCATATACATGGAACAATGAGCAGTTCTTC. Translated: CSAYTWNNEQFF.

The chain employs TRBV2 and TRBJ1-1; D might be TRBD1 (6 bases). The CDR3 length is 15 residues. V was shortened by 5 bases and J by 4 bases, with 17 bases between the two germline ends. Germline-derived CDR1 and CDR2 are SNHLY and FYNNEI. The CDR3: CASSKSTGRGTEAFF. CDR3 nucleotide sequence: TGTGCCAGCAGTAAATCGACAGGTCGGGGCACTGAAGCTTTCTTT.

The V call is TRBV5-1, the J call TRBJ2-2; no clear D. Germline V gene lookup returns CDR1 SGHRS and CDR2 YFSETQ. Deletions cut 0 bases from V and 3 bases from J, with 21 bases between. This CDR3 has 19 amino acids. The CDR3 here is CASSLVVSAPRKDTGELFF. The CDR3 DNA reads as TGCGCCAGCAGCTTGGTCGTATCCGCCCCCCGGAAGGACACCGGGGAGCTGTTTTTT.

This clonotype was observed a handful of times. This chain joins TRBV7-2 and TRBJ2-3, with 7 bases matching TRBD2. The CDR3 length is 15 residues. With V trimmed by 1 base and J by 2 bases, 3 bases remained unmatched. From germline, CDR1 is SGHTA and CDR2 FQGNSA. The CDR3 DNA reads TGTGCCAGCAGCTTAGAAGCGGGGATCACAGATACGCAGTATTTT. Translated, it gives CASSLEAGITDTQYF.

This clonotype was counted a few times. The rearrangement links TRBV5-1 to TRBJ1-2; D unresolved. Germline V gives CDR1 SGHRS, CDR2 YFSETQ. The CDR3 loop spans 14 amino acids. The V end was cut by 0 bases, the J end by 4 bases, with 10 bases between. CDR3 DNA: TGCGCCAGCAGCTTGGGGGAGAGTCTCTATGGCTACACCTTC. It encodes CASSLGESLYGYTF.